The 3 T cell receptor beta chains presented below share a single source sample, sequenced in a study of blood T cell repertoires in COVID-19. Sequencing used immunoSEQ multiplex PCR; TCRdb keeps in-frame clones, though not all of them. This table has about 330,000 clones, about 92% appearing once. The sample consisted of PBMCs or T cells enriched from blood (not recorded which). The receptors were gathered from a woman in her thirties who had recovered from COVID-19.

The V gene is TRBV7-2, the J gene TRBJ2-6, with 10 bases identical to TRBD1. From germline, CDR1 is SGHTA and CDR2 FQGNSA. There are 19 residues in the CDR3. V was clipped by 1 base and J by 2 bases; unmatched bases: 8. In DNA form, the CDR3 reads TGTGCCAGCAGCTTAGTAGACAGGGGGCGACGCCCTGGGGCCAACGTCCTGACTTTC. The encoded protein is CASSLVDRGRRPGANVLTF.

This clone was observed once. CDR3 loop: CASSEADRDAEAFF. The CDR3, as DNA: TGTGCCAGCAGTGAAGCGGACAGGGATGCTGAAGCTTTCTTT. This sequence joins TRBV2 and TRBJ1-1; the match to TRBD1 covers 8 bases. CDR3 length equals 14 residues. The V and J ends lost 0 bases and 6 bases, in that order; junction bases with no gene match: 3. Germline V gene data show CDR1 as SNHLY and CDR2 as FYNNEI. The full variable domain, rest sourced from reference TRBV2 and TRBJ1-1, is EPEVTQTPSHQVTQMGQEVILRCVPISNHLYFYWYRQILGQKVEFLVSFYNNEISEKSEIFDDQFSVERPDGSNFTLKIRSTKLEDSAMYFCASSEADRDAEAFFGQGTRLTVV.

The chain combines TRBV3-1 (or the pseudogene TRBV3-2) with TRBJ1-5, with TRBD1 matching over 9 bases. This CDR3 contains 15 residues. J gave up 3 bases and V 6 bases, and 6 bases lay outside the gene matches. Germline V gene lookup returns CDR1 LGHDT and CDR2 YNNKEL (reference sequence). The chain's CDR3 is CASRSNRGHNQPQHF. Here the CDR3 DNA reads TGTGCCAGCAGAAGCAACAGGGGGCACAATCAGCCCCAGCATTTT.